Below are 27 T cell receptor beta chains sequenced from a single sample in a study of blood T cell repertoires in COVID-19. This table comes from immunoSEQ multiplex PCR, and its TCRdb copy is limited to in-frame clones, with some not included. The data contain 200,000 or so clones, roughly 84% of them singletons. Sequencing was performed on peripheral blood. Source of these receptors: a woman aged 25 to 45 who had recovered from COVID-19.

The V gene is TRBV10-3, the J gene TRBJ2-3, with D perhaps TRBD2 (5 bases). This CDR3 region has 14 residues. Germline CDR1 and CDR2: ENHRY and SYGVKD. V lost 4 bases, J lost 2 bases, and 10 bases lay in between. The CDR3, as DNA: TGTGCCATCAGTGTGAGAGCGGACACAGATACGCAGTATTTT. Translation: CAISVRADTDTQYF.

V usage is TRBV29-1 and J usage is TRBJ1-2; TRBD1 is a possible D gene (5 bases). Trimming removed 5 bases from V and 0 bases from J, with 7 bases in between. This CDR3 contains 12 residues. Germline CDR1 is SQVTM and CDR2 is ANQGSEA. CDR3 sequence (DNA): TGCAGCGTTACAGGAGCTAACTATGGCTACACCTTC. Translating it yields CSVTGANYGYTF.

The chain couples TRBV6-6 to TRBJ2-3; TRBD2 matches at 12 bases. From germline, CDR1 is MNHNY and CDR2 SVGAGI (reference sequence). Trimming took 2 bases from V and 0 from J; bases not matched to a gene: 0. The CDR3 sequence is 16 residues long. For the CDR3, the DNA is TGTGCCAGCAGTTACGGACTAGCGGGGAGCACAGATACGCAGTATTTT. This sequence encodes CASSYGLAGSTDTQYF.

The gene calls are TRBV28 and TRBJ2-2, with 8 nucleotides matching TRBD1. Germline loops: CDR1 MDHEN, CDR2 SYDVKM. CDR3 size: 15 residues. After removal of 1 base from V and 6 bases from J, the junction contained 4 bases not matched to a gene. This CDR3 reads CASSLLDRDAGELFF. Written as DNA, the CDR3 is TGTGCCAGCAGTTTATTGGACAGGGATGCCGGGGAGCTGTTTTTT.

The chain links TRBV28 to TRBJ2-6; D is perhaps TRBD1 (5 bases). Germline V CDR1 and CDR2: MDHEN, SYDVKM. V lost 4 bases to trimming and J lost 2 bases, with 15 bases between them. This CDR3 spans 17 amino acids. CDR3: CASSSSPRGPGANVLTF. CDR3 nucleotide sequence: TGTGCCAGCAGTTCATCCCCAAGGGGCCCTGGGGCCAACGTCCTGACTTTC.

This rearrangement joins TRBV6-5 to TRBJ1-1; D gene uncertain. V lost 4 bases and J lost 1, with 7 bases in between. Germline V CDR1 and CDR2: MNHEY, SVGAGI. This CDR3 spans 13 amino acids. CDR3 sequence (DNA): TGTGCCAGCAGTTTTTACGGGAACACTGAAGCTTTCTTT. Protein product: CASSFYGNTEAFF.

The chain recombines TRBV28 with TRBJ1-2; tentatively, D is TRBD1 (6 bases). The length of the CDR3 is 13 residues. Trimming cost V 6 bases and J 2 bases, with 10 bases left between them. Germline lookup yields CDR1 MDHEN and CDR2 SYDVKM. The CDR3 is CASSLQGNYGYTF. The DNA of the CDR3 is TGTGCCAGCAGCTTACAGGGCAACTATGGCTACACCTTC.

The chain is built from TRBV6-5 and TRBJ2-5; 7 nucleotides line up with TRBD2. The CDR3 contains 14 residues. V shed 2 bases, J shed 1 base, and the junction held 1 base outside the gene matches. Germline CDR1 and CDR2: MNHEY and SVGAGI. In nucleotides, the CDR3 is TGTGCCAGCAGTTACGGGACTATCCAAGAGACCCAGTACTTC. Translated, it gives CASSYGTIQETQYF.

The rearrangement uses TRBV20-1 and TRBJ2-3; 10 bases fit TRBD2. The trim removed 3 bases at V and 2 bases at J, leaving 5 bases unmatched. Germline CDR1 DFQATT, CDR2 SNEGSKA (reference sequence). The CDR3 extends over 15 amino acids. The CDR3 sequence is CSASGLAAPTDTQYF. The CDR3 bases are TGCAGTGCTAGTGGACTAGCGGCCCCCACAGATACGCAGTATTTT.

The V and J genes are TRBV2 and TRBJ2-7; D is unresolved. Trimming removed 7 bases at V and 0 bases at J, with 10 bases between. The CDR3 is made up of 13 amino acids. CDR1 is SNHLY, CDR2 FYNNEI, per germline. The DNA for the CDR3 is TGTGCCAGCAACGAGTTTAGCTCCTACGAGCAGTACTTC. Translation: CASNEFSSYEQYF.

The chain employs TRBV15 and TRBJ2-1, with 7 bases identical to TRBD2. With 1 base clipped from V and 3 bases from J, the junction kept 6 bases outside the gene matches. Germline CDR1 and CDR2: LNHNV and YYDKDF (reference sequence). The CDR3 length is 16 residues. CDR3 in amino acids: CATSRGYSGRYNEQFF. The CDR3 DNA sequence: TGTGCCACCAGCAGAGGGTATAGCGGGCGCTACAATGAGCAGTTCTTC.

The V gene is TRBV24-1, the J gene TRBJ2-5; possible D gene TRBD1, 6 bases. The germline CDR1 and CDR2 sequences are KGHDR and SFDVKD. This CDR3 is built from 13 residues. V was clipped by 8 bases and J by 4 bases, with 13 bases between them. In DNA form, the CDR3 reads TGTGCCACCAACACAGGGCGGTCAGAGACCCAGTACTTC. Translation: CATNTGRSETQYF.

V is TRBV5-1 and J is TRBJ2-1, with a possible D match to TRBD1 (6 bases). CDR1 SGHRS and CDR2 YFSETQ come from the germline V gene. The CDR3 contains 14 residues. The V end was cut by 4 bases, the J end by 4 bases, with 12 bases between. CDR3 sequence: CASSRSGQYNEQFF. In nucleotides, the CDR3 is TGCGCCAGCAGCCGATCCGGACAGTACAATGAGCAGTTCTTC.

The chain uses TRBV25-1 and TRBJ2-1; D is unclear. Germline assignment: CDR1 MGHDK and CDR2 SYGVNS. Trimming took 6 bases from V and 1 from J, leaving 10 bases between them. The CDR3 is made up of 14 amino acids. The CDR3 DNA follows: TGTGCCAGCAGGCTCTCAGGTTCCTACAATGAGCAGTTCTTC. It encodes CASRLSGSYNEQFF.

The chain uses TRBV4-1 and TRBJ2-3; 7 bases align to TRBD2. This CDR3 has 15 amino acids. Germline CDR1 is MGHRA and CDR2 is YSYEKL. J lost 0 bases, V lost 1 base, and 1 base had no gene match. DNA of the CDR3: TGCGCCAGCAGCCAAGGAGCGGGGAGCACAGATACGCAGTATTTT. Translation gives CASSQGAGSTDTQYF.

This clone occurred once. The chain is built from TRBV2 and TRBJ1-2, with D maybe TRBD1 (6 bases). Trimming removed 1 base at V and 8 bases at J, with 8 bases between. The germline CDR1 and CDR2 sequences are SNHLY and FYNNEI. CDR3 length equals 12 residues. CDR3 DNA: TGTGCCAGCAGTGAAGACAGGGACGGCTACACCTTC. Its translation is CASSEDRDGYTF.

V gene TRBV6-5 combines with J gene TRBJ2-3, with D perhaps TRBD2 (5 bases). Germline CDR1 is MNHEY and CDR2 is SVGAGI. This CDR3 has 15 amino acids. The V end lost 5 bases, the J end lost 2 bases, and 14 bases lay between the germline ends. CDR3 coding DNA: TGTGCCAGCAGTCGTACCGGCGGGTACACAGATACGCAGTATTTT. This codes for CASSRTGGYTDTQYF.

V gene TRBV27 combines with J gene TRBJ1-2; 8 bases are a match to TRBD1. Germline V CDR1 and CDR2: MNHEY, SMNVEV (reference sequence). Trimming at V came to 10 bases and at J to 5 bases, leaving 15 bases not matched to a gene. The CDR3 totals 15 residues. CDR3 region: CATLKVGQATYGYTF. CDR3 nucleotides: TGTGCCACCCTCAAGGTGGGACAGGCGACTTATGGCTACACCTTC.

V is TRBV5-4 and J is TRBJ2-3, with 12 bases matching TRBD2. Germline-derived CDR1 and CDR2 are SGHNT and YYREEE (reference sequence). J lost 3 bases, V lost 7 bases, and 6 bases had no gene match. The CDR3 extends over 15 amino acids. CDR3 region: CASVSTSGRTDTQYF. DNA for the CDR3: TGTGCCAGCGTCTCGACTAGCGGGAGAACAGATACGCAGTATTTT.

This chain links TRBV28 with TRBJ2-1, with 8 bases fitting TRBD2. V gave up 5 bases and J gave up 0 bases; unmatched junction bases: 18. The CDR3 is 20 residues long. From germline, CDR1 is MDHEN and CDR2 SYDVKM. CDR3 residues: CASSRMHVARTSISYNEQFF. The CDR3 DNA reads as TGTGCCAGCAGTCGAATGCACGTAGCAAGGACTAGCATCTCCTACAATGAGCAGTTCTTC.

The chain is built from TRBV16 and TRBJ2-3; D is uncertain. The CDR3 spans 15 residues. Germline-derived CDR1 and CDR2 are KGHSY and FQNENV. With 0 bases removed from V and 2 bases from J, the gap between germline ends came to 9 bases. The CDR3 DNA sequence: TGTGCCAGCAGCCAATCGGCAGGTTCCACAGATACGCAGTATTTT. As protein: CASSQSAGSTDTQYF.

This chain uses TRBV30 with TRBJ1-2, with 9 bases lining up with TRBD1. J lost 5 bases, V lost 0 bases, and 7 bases had no gene match. Per the germline V gene, CDR1 is GTSNPN and CDR2 is SVGIG (reference sequence). CDR3 size: 15 residues. The CDR3 DNA reads as TGTGCCTGGAGTGTACCGGGACAGGGAGTTTATGGCTACACCTTC. Its translation: CAWSVPGQGVYGYTF.

V usage is TRBV28 and J usage is TRBJ1-2; 11 bases are a match to TRBD1. This CDR3 spans 13 amino acids. The V and J ends lost 6 bases and 7 bases, in that order; junction bases with no gene match: 4. Germline V gene data show CDR1 as MDHEN and CDR2 as SYDVKM. The CDR3, as DNA: TGTGCCAGCAGGGTAGGGACAGGGGGTGGCTACACCTTC. This sequence encodes CASRVGTGGGYTF.

V usage is TRBV5-1 and J usage is TRBJ2-7; 9 bases map to TRBD2. J gave up 0 bases and V 5 bases, and 6 bases lay outside the gene matches. The CDR3 consists of 15 residues. From germline, CDR1 is SGHRS and CDR2 YFSETQ. This chain's CDR3 is CASSHGTSSSYEQYF. The CDR3 DNA reads TGCGCCAGCAGTCATGGGACTAGCAGCTCCTACGAGCAGTACTTC.

The gene calls are TRBV5-4 and TRBJ2-2; tentative D call: TRBD2 (6 bases). The V end was cut by 6 bases, the J end by 5 bases, with 20 bases between. CDR1 is SGHNT and CDR2 is YYREEE in the germline V gene (reference sequence). CDR3 length: 16 amino acids. The CDR3 bases are TGTGCCAGCACTTTACCTACTAGTGGAGGGACCGGGGAGCTGTTTTTT. Its protein product is CASTLPTSGGTGELFF.

This clone was detected only a few times. The chain is built from TRBV30 and TRBJ2-7; TRBD1 aligns across 7 bases. Germline lookup yields CDR1 GTSNPN and CDR2 SVGIG (reference sequence). The length of the CDR3 is 11 residues. V dropped 7 bases and J dropped 2; count of bases not matched to a gene: 2. The CDR3 sequence is CAFTGAYEQYF. The CDR3 DNA sequence: TGTGCCTTCACAGGGGCCTACGAGCAGTACTTC. Full variable domain (outside the CDR3, taken from reference TRBV30 and TRBJ2-7): SQTIHQWPATLVQPVGSPLSLECTVEGTSNPNLYWYRQAAGRGLQLLFYSVGIGQISSEVPQNLSASRPQDRQFILSSKKLLLSDSGFYLCAFTGAYEQYFGPGTRLTVT.

The rearrangement joins TRBV9 to TRBJ2-7; TRBD2 might be the D (5 bases). The germline gives CDR1 SGDLS, CDR2 YYNGEE. The CDR3 covers 11 residues. The V gene lost 4 bases and the J gene lost 5 bases, with 7 bases spanning the gap. The CDR3 region has the DNA TGTGCCAGCAGCAACGGGAACGAGCAGTACTTC. This gives the protein CASSNGNEQYF. Variable domain in full (rest from reference TRBV9 and TRBJ2-7): DSGVTQTPKHLITATGQRVTLRCSPRSGDLSVYWYQQSLDQGLQFLIQYYNGEERAKGNILERFSAQQFPDLHSELNLSSLELGDSALYFCASSNGNEQYFGPGTRLTVT.